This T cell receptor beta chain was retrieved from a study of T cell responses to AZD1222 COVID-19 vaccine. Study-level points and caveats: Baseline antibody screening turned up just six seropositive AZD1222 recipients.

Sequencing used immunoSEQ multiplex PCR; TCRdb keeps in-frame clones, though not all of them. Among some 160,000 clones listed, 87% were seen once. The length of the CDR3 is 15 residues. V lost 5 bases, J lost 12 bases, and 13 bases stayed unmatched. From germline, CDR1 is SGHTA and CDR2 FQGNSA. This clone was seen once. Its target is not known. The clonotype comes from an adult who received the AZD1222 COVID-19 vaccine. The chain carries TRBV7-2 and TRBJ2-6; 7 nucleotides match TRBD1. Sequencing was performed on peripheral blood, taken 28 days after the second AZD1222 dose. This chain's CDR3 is CASSPQGPFPSVLTF. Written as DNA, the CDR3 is TGTGCCAGCAGCCCACAGGGGCCCTTCCCCAGCGTCCTGACTTTC.